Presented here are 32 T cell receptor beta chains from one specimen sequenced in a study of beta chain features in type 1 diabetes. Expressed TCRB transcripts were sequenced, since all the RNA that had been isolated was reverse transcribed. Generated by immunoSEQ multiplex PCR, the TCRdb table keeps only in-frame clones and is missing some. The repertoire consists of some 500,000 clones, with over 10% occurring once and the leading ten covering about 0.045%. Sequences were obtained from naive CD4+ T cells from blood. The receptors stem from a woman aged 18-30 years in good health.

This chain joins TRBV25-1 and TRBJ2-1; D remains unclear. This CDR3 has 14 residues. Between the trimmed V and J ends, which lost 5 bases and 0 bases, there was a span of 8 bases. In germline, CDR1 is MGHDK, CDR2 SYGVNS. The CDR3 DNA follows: TGTGCCAGCAGTCCGAAGCACTCCTACAATGAGCAGTTCTTC. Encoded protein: CASSPKHSYNEQFF.

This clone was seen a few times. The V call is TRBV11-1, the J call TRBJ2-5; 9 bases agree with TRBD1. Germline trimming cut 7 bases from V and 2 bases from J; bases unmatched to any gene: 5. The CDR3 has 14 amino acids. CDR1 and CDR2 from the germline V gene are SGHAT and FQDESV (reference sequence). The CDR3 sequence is CASNRGQGQETQYF. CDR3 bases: TGTGCCAGCAACCGAGGACAGGGGCAAGAGACCCAGTACTTC.

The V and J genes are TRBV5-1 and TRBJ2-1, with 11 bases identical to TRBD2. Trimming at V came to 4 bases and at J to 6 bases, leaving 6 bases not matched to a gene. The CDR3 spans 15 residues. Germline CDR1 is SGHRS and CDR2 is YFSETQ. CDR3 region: CASSIGGTSGNEQFF. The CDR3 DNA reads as TGCGCCAGCAGCATTGGAGGGACTAGCGGCAATGAGCAGTTCTTC.

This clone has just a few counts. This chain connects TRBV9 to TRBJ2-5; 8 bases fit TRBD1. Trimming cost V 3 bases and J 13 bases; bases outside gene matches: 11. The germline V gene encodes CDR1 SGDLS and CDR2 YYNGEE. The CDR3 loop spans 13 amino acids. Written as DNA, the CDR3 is TGTGCCAGCAGCGCAACCCAGACAGGGGCTCGGTACTTC. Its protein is CASSATQTGARYF. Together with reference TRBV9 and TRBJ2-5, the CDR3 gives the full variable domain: DSGVTQTPKHLITATGQRVTLRCSPRSGDLSVYWYQQSLDQGLQFLIQYYNGEERAKGNILERFSAQQFPDLHSELNLSSLELGDSALYFCASSATQTGARYFGPGTRLLVL.

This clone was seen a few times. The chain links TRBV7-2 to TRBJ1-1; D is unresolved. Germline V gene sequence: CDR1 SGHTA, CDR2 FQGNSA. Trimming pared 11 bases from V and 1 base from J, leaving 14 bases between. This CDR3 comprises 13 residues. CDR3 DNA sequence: TGTGCCTCGAGGGCTCGGACGAACACTGAAGCTTTCTTT. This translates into CASRARTNTEAFF.

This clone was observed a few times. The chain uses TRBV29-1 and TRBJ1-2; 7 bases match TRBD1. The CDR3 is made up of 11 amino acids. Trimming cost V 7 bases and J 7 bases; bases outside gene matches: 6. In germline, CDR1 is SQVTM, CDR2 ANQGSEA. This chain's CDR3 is CSAATGRGYTF. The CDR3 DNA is TGCAGCGCCGCGACAGGGCGTGGCTACACCTTC.

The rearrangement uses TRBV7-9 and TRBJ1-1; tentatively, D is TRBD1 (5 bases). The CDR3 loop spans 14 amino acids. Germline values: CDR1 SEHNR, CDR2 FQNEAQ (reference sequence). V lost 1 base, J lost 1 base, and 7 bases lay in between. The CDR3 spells CASSLVGTNTEAFF. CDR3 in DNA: TGTGCCAGCAGCTTAGTTGGGACGAACACTGAAGCTTTCTTT.

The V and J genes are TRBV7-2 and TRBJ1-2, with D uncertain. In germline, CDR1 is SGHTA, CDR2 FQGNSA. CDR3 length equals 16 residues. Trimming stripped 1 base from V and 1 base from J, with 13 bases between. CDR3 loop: CASSLEAGTLNYGYTF. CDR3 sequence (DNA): TGTGCCAGCAGCTTAGAAGCGGGCACTCTTAACTATGGCTACACCTTC.

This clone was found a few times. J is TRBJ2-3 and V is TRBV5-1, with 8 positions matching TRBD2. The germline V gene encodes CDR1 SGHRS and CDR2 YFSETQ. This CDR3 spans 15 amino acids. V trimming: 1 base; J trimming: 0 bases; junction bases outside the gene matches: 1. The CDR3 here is CASSLKRGSTDTQYF. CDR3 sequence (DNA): TGCGCCAGCAGCTTGAAGCGGGGGAGCACAGATACGCAGTATTTT. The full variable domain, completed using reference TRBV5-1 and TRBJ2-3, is KAGVTQTPRYLIKTRGQQVTLSCSPISGHRSVSWYQQTPGQGLQFLFEYFSETQRNKGNFPGRFSGRQFSNSRSEMNVSTLELGDSALYLCASSLKRGSTDTQYFGPGTRLTVL.

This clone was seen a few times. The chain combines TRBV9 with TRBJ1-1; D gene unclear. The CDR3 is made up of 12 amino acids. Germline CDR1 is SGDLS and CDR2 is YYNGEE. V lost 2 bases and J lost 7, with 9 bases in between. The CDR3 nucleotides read TGTGCCAGCAGCGTTGACCGGGGTGAAGCTTTCTTT. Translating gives CASSVDRGEAFF.

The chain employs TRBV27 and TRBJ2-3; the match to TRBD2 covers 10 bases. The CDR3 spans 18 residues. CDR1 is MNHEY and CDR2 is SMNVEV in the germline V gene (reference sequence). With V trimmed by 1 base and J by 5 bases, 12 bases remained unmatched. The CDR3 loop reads CASSLYGVGLAGVDTQYF. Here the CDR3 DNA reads TGTGCCAGCAGTTTATACGGTGTCGGGCTAGCGGGAGTAGATACGCAGTATTTT.

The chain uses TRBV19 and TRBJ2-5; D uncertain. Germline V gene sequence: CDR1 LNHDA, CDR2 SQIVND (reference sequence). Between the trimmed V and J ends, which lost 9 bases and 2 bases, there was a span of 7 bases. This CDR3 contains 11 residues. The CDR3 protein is CASGRQETQYF. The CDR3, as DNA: TGTGCCAGCGGACGTCAAGAGACCCAGTACTTC.

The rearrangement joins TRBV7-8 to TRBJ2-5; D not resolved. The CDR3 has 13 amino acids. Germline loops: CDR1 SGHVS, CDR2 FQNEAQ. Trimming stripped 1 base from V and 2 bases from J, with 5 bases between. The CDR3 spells CASSLGGQETQYF. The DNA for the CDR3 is TGTGCCAGCAGCTTAGGGGGACAAGAGACCCAGTACTTC.

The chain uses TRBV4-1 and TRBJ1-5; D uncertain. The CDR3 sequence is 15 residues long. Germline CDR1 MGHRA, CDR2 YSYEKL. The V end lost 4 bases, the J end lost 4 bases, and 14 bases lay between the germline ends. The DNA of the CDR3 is TGCGCCAGCAGCCCTTACGGGGTCGGGAATCAGCCCCAGCATTTT. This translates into CASSPYGVGNQPQHF.

The CDR3 region has the DNA TGTGCCAGCAGCGGTGGACGGATCGGAAATGAGCAGTTCTTC. It yields the protein CASSGGRIGNEQFF. The chain links TRBV9 to TRBJ2-1; D gene uncertain. Germline-derived CDR1 and CDR2 are SGDLS and YYNGEE. The V and J ends lost 3 bases and 7 bases respectively, with 14 bases between them. The CDR3 has 14 residues.

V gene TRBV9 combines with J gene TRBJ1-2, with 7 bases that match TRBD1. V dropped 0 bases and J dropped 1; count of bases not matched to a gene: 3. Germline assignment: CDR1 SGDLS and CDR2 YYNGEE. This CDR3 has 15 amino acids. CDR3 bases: TGTGCCAGCAGCGTAGGGGACAGTTTTAACTATGGCTACACCTTC. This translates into CASSVGDSFNYGYTF. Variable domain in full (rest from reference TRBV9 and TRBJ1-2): DSGVTQTPKHLITATGQRVTLRCSPRSGDLSVYWYQQSLDQGLQFLIQYYNGEERAKGNILERFSAQQFPDLHSELNLSSLELGDSALYFCASSVGDSFNYGYTFGSGTRLTVV.

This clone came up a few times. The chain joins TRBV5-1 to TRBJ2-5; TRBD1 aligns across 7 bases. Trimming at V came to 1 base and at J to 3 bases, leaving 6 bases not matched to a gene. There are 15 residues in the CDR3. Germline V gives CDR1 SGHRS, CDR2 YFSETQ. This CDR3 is CASSLLPGTEETQYF. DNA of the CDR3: TGCGCCAGCAGCTTGTTACCCGGGACAGAAGAGACCCAGTACTTC. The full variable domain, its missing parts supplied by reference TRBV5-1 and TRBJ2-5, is KAGVTQTPRYLIKTRGQQVTLSCSPISGHRSVSWYQQTPGQGLQFLFEYFSETQRNKGNFPGRFSGRQFSNSRSEMNVSTLELGDSALYLCASSLLPGTEETQYFGPGTRLLVL.

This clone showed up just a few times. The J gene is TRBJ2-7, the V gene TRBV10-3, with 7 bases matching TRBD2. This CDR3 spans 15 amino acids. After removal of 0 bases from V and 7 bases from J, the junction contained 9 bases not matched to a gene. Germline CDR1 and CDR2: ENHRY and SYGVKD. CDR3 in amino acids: CAISESRAGEGEQYF. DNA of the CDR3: TGTGCCATCAGTGAGTCGAGGGCGGGAGAAGGTGAGCAGTACTTC.

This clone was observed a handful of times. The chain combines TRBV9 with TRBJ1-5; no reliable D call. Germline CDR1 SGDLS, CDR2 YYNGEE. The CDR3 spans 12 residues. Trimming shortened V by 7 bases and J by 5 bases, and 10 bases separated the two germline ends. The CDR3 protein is CASGPIDQPQHF. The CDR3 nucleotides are TGTGCCAGCGGGCCCATAGATCAGCCCCAGCATTTT.

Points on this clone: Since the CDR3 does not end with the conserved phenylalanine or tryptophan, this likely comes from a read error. Written as DNA, the CDR3 is TGTGCCAGCAGCCCCGAGGGTTCCTACGAGCAGTACTCC. It is translated as CASSPEGSYEQYS. The rearrangement joins TRBV11-3 to TRBJ2-7, with D perhaps matching TRBD2 (5 bases). Between the trimmed V and J ends, which lost 5 bases and 1 base, there was a span of 9 bases. This CDR3 contains 13 residues. The germline V gene has CDR1 SGHNT and CDR2 YENEEA.

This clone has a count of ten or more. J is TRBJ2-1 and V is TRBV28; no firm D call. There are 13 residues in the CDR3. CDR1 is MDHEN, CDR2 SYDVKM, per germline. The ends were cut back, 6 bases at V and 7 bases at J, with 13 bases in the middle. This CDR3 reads CASSLTSTNEQFF. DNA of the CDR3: TGTGCCAGCAGCTTGACATCTACGAATGAGCAGTTCTTC.

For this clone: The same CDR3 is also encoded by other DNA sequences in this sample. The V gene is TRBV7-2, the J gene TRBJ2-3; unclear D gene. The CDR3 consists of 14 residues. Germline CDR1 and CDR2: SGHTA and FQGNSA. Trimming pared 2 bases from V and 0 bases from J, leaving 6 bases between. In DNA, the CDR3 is TGTGCCAGCAGCTTACGGGCTAGCACAGATACGCAGTATTTT. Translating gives CASSLRASTDTQYF.

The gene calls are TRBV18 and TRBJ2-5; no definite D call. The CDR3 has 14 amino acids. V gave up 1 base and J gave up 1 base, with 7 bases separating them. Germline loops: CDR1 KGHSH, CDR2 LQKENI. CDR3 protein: CASSPRVGQETQYF. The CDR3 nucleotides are TGTGCCAGCTCACCACGAGTCGGCCAAGAGACCCAGTACTTC.

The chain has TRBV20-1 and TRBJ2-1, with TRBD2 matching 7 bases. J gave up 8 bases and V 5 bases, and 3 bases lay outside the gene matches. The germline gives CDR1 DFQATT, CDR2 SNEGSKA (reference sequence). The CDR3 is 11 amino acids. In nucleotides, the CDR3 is TGCAGTGCTGACGGGGGGTATGAGCAGTTCTTC. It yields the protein CSADGGYEQFF.

The CDR3, as DNA: TGCAGCGCGGTGGCCCCACAAGAGACCCAGTACTTC. Protein sequence: CSAVAPQETQYF. The J gene is TRBJ2-5, the V gene TRBV29-1; D gene unclear. Trimming stripped 7 bases from V and 2 bases from J, with 11 bases between. The CDR3 loop spans 12 amino acids. From germline, CDR1 is SQVTM and CDR2 ANQGSEA.

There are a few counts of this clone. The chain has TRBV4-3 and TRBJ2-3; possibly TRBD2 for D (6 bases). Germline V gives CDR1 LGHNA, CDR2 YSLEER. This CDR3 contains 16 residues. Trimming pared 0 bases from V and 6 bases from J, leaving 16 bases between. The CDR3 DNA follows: TGCGCCAGCAGCCAAGATTCTTGGCGGGGATGGGATACGCAGTATTTT. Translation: CASSQDSWRGWDTQYF.

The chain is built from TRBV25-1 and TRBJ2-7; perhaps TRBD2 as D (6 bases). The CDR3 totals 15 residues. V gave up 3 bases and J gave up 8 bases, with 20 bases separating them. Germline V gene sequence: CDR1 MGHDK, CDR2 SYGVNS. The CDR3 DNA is TGTGCCAGCAGTGAGGGGGGTGGAGGGAAGATGAAGCAGTACTTC. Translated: CASSEGGGGKMKQYF.

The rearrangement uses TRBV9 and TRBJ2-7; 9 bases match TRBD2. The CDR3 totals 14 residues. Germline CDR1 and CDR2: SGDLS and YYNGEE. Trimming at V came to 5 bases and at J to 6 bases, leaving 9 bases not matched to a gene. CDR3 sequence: CASSPTGLAREQYF. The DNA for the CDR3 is TGTGCCAGCAGTCCAACCGGACTAGCGCGCGAGCAGTACTTC.

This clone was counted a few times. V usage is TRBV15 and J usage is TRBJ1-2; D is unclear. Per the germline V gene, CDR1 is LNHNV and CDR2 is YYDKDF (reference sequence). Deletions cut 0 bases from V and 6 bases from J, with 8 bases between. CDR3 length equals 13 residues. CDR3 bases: TGTGCCACCAGCAGAGATGCCTCGGATGGCTACACCTTC. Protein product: CATSRDASDGYTF.

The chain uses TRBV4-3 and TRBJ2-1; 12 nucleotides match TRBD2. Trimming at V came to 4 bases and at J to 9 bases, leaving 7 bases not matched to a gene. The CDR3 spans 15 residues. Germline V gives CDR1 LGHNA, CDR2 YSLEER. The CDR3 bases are TGCGCCAGCAGCCCGGCTAGCGGGAGGGCCCTTGAGCAGTTCTTC. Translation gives CASSPASGRALEQFF.

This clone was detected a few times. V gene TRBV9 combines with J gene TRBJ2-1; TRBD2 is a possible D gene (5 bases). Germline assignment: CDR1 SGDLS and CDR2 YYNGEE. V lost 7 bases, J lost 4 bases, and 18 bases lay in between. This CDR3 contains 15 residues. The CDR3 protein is CASSPQRTNYNEQFF. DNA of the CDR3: TGTGCCAGCTCGCCCCAGCGGACCAATTACAATGAGCAGTTCTTC.

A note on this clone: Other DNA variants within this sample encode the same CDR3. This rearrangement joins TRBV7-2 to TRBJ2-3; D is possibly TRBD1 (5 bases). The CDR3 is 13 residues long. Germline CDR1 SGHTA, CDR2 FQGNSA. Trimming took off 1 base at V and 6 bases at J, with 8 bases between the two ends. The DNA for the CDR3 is TGTGCCAGCAGCTTAGGCAGGGCGGATACGCAGTATTTT. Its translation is CASSLGRADTQYF.